This T cell receptor (beta chain) was recovered during a study of control samples from healthy donors and cancer patients. CDR1 and CDR2 (germline): MNHEY, SMNVEV (reference sequence). The CDR3 runs to 11 residues. Trimming removed 4 bases from V and 10 bases from J, with 8 bases in between. Assay used: immunoSEQ multiplex PCR; TCRdb lists only in-frame clones, some missing. This sample carries about 180,000 clones, about 90% of them seen once, and the ten largest clones take roughly 1.3%. This TCR was sampled from a woman aged 50 to 65 in good health. The chain employs TRBV27 and TRBJ2-1; D is ambiguous. The sequenced sample was blood. The CDR3 DNA reads TGTGCCAGCAGTTCTGGGCGGGAGCAGTTCTTC. Its protein is CASSSGREQFF.